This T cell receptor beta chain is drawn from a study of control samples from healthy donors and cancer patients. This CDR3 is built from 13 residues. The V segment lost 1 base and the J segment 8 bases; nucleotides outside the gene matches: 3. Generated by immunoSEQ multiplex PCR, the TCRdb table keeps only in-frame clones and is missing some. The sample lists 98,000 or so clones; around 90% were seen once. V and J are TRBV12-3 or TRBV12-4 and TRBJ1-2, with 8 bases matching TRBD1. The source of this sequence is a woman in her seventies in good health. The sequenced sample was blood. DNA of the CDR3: TGTGCCAGCAGTTTAGGGCAGGGGGCGGGCTACACCTTC. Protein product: CASSLGQGAGYTF.